This TCR beta chain emerged from a study of T cells after yellow fever vaccination. The CDR3 runs 13 residues. V dropped 6 bases and J dropped 9 bases, with 16 bases sitting between them. From the 5' RACE reads, TCRdb called clonotypes with MiXCR, one entry per CDR3 protein. The sample has hundreds of thousands of distinct CDR3 sequences, roughly an eighth seen once. This clonotype has ten or more counts. This clonotype originated in a man under 40 who received the YFV17D yellow fever vaccine. The gene calls are TRBV12-3 or TRBV12-4 and TRBJ2-3; D unresolved. Material: PBMCs, obtained on the day of the yellow fever booster vaccination. Here the CDR3 DNA reads TGTGCCAGCAGCCCTGGGTCCCCCGGCACGCAGTATTTT. Amino acid sequence: CASSPGSPGTQYF.